This T cell receptor (beta chain) was retrieved from a study of Graves' ophthalmopathy and Graves' hyperthyroidism (dated by TCRdb to 2016 to 2018). Background for the entire study: Peripheral blood was collected at initial diagnosis, before any treatment. In total, over 130 blood samples were TCR-sequenced: approximately 42 ophthalmopathy, some 75 hyperthyroidism and approximately 17 hyperthyroidism-to-ophthalmopathy patients. An independent validation cohort was composed of 18 to 20 hyperthyroidism patients and some 16 patients who later progressed from hyperthyroidism to ophthalmopathy. T-cell repertoires of thyroid tissue and blood were compared in over 5 hyperthyroidism patients. Once sampling was done, hyperthyroidism patients were given methimazole at a starting dose of 30 mg daily, while ophthalmopathy patients were given high-dose intravenous methylprednisolone. To tell Graves' ophthalmopathy apart from Graves' hyperthyroidism, and to predict which patients would progress to ophthalmopathy, the study relied on TCR beta repertoire signatures. A discovery set of 95 to 100 patients (43 ophthalmopathy, just over 55 stable hyperthyroidism) was enrolled to explore V-J signatures distinguishing ophthalmopathy from hyperthyroidism. For training and testing, the 100 or so patients in the discovery cohort were randomly divided in a 7:3 ratio.

For repertoire sequencing, the TCR beta CDR3 regions were amplified from RNA transcripts. The first round of RT-PCR was done with HTBI primers and the Qiagen OneStep RT-PCR kit, and was followed by a second round of multiplex PCR, then size selection and purification. Sequencing of the libraries was carried out on an Illumina HiSeq2000 in paired-end mode with 100 bp reads. Under the source paper's analysis protocol: SOAPnuke was used to process the reads, removing any read that contained adapters or uncalled bases, had a mean Phred below 15, or lacked an exact match to the constant primer or identifier. COPE v1.2.5 was used to merge high-quality paired reads. Each unique nucleotide sequence was defined as a clonotype, and clonotypes were aligned to IMGT TRB V, D and J references with MiTCR v1.1. Analysis was restricted to V-J combinations with a frequency above 0.0001, which covered approximately 99% of repertoires. For each V-J combination, a TCR clonal expansion and chaos score was defined as F50 clonal expansion divided by the chaos observed in the TCRdist matrix. Welch's t-statistics and random forest were used to reduce features to 13 V-J combinations, which were fed into a naive Bayes classifier. Thyroid-blood repertoire similarity was quantified with the Morisita-Horn index. TCRdb reanalyzed the raw reads on its own, using fastp at Q25 for trimming and MiXCR for clone calling, and kept in-frame beta chains. Rows are unified per CDR3 protein, each entry keeping the most common DNA and genes. Clone size and V and J calls follow TCRdb, not the original study. This sample comprises hundreds of thousands of distinct CDR3 sequences, around 21% of them detected only once. Approximately 3% of the sample lies in the top ten.

Hyperthyroidism was defined as stable when no progression to ophthalmopathy occurred within 18 months of follow-up. Hyperthyroidism patients were newly diagnosed, were aged 18 to 65 years, and had a disease duration under 2 months. Patients were excluded if they had other autoimmune diseases, uncontrolled infections, pregnancy or lactation. Clinical symptoms, serum thyroxine, TRAb, thyroid ultrasound and orbital computed tomography formed the basis of the diagnosis. Using Ficoll-Paque density gradient centrifugation, PBMCs were isolated from about 10 ml of fresh peripheral blood. Trizol reagent was used to extract the total RNA, and its quality was then checked on an Agilent 2100 Bioanalyzer. There are many counts of this clonotype. Its specific antigen is unknown. No base qualities exist here, and no much larger clone lies one base off it. CDR1 and CDR2 are read off the germline V gene as MNHEY and SVGEGT. From the cysteine through the phenylalanine, the CDR3 covers 13 amino acids. Only CDR3 DNA remains: 39 bases, in frame from the first base. V drops 2 bases and J drops 4 bases, leaving 9 bases in between.

Results and caveats for the whole study, not just this receptor: In cross-validation, the 13-signature model distinguished ophthalmopathy from stable hyperthyroidism with approximately 90% sensitivity and roughly 81% specificity, and in the test set the corresponding values were roughly 80% and 75%. Most of the expanded thyroid clonotypes with a frequency above 0.001 were also detected in blood, and it was suggested that the thyroid immune response may be reflected by blood repertoires. No statistical method was used to set the sample size in advance, and the investigators knew which group each participant was assigned to. In validation, the model predicted ophthalmopathy progression with about 71% sensitivity and roughly 72% specificity; 12 predicted patients were CT-confirmed with GO in a median of around 6 months.

The sequenced material came from peripheral blood. The receptor was isolated from a woman between 18 and 29 years old with stable Graves' hyperthyroidism. Donor details come from another sample of the same person, matched by shared clones. In this chain, TRBV6-2 or TRBV6-3 is recombined with TRBJ2-7; there is no confident call for the D gene. The encoded CDR3 is CASSYQDPYEQYF. The DNA reads TGTGCCAGCAGTTACCAGGACCCGTACGAGCAGTACTTC.